The sequence of this T cell receptor (beta chain) was determined in a study of T cell responses to AZD1222 COVID-19 vaccine. Study-level results: Among AZD1222 vaccinees, only six or seven were seropositive at baseline. In all cases, repertoires were sampled only after the peak T cell response. It should be noted that donors were predominantly white British and more often female, and clonal diversity was possibly underestimated.

The CDR3 has 14 amino acids. V gave up 10 bases and J gave up 6 bases; unmatched junction bases: 9. Per the germline V gene, CDR1 is MNHEY and CDR2 is SVGAGI. As for this clone: Its specificity is unknown.

TCRdb's copy holds only in-frame clones and misses some; the assay was immunoSEQ multiplex PCR. This sample has some 130,000 clones, with more than 75% found just once. This clonotype was obtained from an adult who received the AZD1222 COVID-19 vaccine. The genes are TRBV6-5 and TRBJ1-4; 9 bases are shared with TRBD1. The source was peripheral blood, collected 28 days after the second AZD1222 dose. The CDR3 spells CAIETRQGDEKLFF. Here the CDR3 DNA reads TGTGCCATCGAAACCCGACAGGGGGATGAAAAACTGTTTTTT.